This TCR beta chain appears in the sequencing data of a study of neurological immune-mediated disorders. This clonotype was counted ten times or more. TCRdb reanalysed the 5' RACE reads using MiXCR and keeps one entry per CDR3 protein. The sample yields tens of thousands of distinct CDR3 sequences, about 10% seen once. The CDR3 is made up of 17 amino acids. CDR1 and CDR2 from the germline V gene are SGHRS and YFSETQ. V shed 4 bases, J shed 1 base, and the junction held 4 bases outside the gene matches. Noted time point: longitudinal time-point 1 (baseline). This sequence joins TRBV5-1 and TRBJ2-1; TRBD2 aligns across 14 bases. The source of this sequence is a male donor with HTLV-1-associated myelopathy (HAM/TSP). The sample comprised PBMCs. This CDR3 reads CASSKRTSGGSYNEQFF. Written as DNA, the CDR3 is TGCGCCAGCAGCAAACGGACTAGCGGGGGGTCCTACAATGAGCAGTTCTTC. Full variable domain (remainder filled in from reference TRBV5-1 and TRBJ2-1): KAGVTQTPRYLIKTRGQQVTLSCSPISGHRSVSWYQQTPGQGLQFLFEYFSETQRNKGNFPGRFSGRQFSNSRSEMNVSTLELGDSALYLCASSKRTSGGSYNEQFFGPGTRLTVL.